Below, 27 T cell receptor beta chains from the same sample are listed, as sequenced in a study of cytomegalovirus exposure and HLA in healthy donors. TCRdb's copy holds only in-frame clones and misses some; the assay was immunoSEQ multiplex PCR. Among about 73,000 clones listed, about 90% were seen once. Sequencing was carried out using PBMCs. The receptors come from a woman aged 18-29 years in good health and CMV-seropositive.

V is TRBV11-3 and J is TRBJ1-6; D might be TRBD1 (5 bases). This CDR3 comprises 13 residues. Germline values: CDR1 SGHNT, CDR2 YENEEA. Trimming removed 3 bases at V and 10 bases at J, with 10 bases between. The CDR3 DNA reads as TGTGCCAGCAGCTTCGGGGGTAGCTCACCCCTCCACTTT. Amino acid sequence: CASSFGGSSPLHF.

The rearrangement uses TRBV19 and TRBJ1-5; 7 bases are a match to TRBD1. CDR1 and CDR2 from the germline V gene are LNHDA and SQIVND (reference sequence). This CDR3 contains 16 residues. The trim removed 2 bases at V and 2 bases at J, leaving 6 bases unmatched. CDR3 protein: CASSIIDRARNQPQHF. The CDR3 DNA sequence: TGTGCCAGTAGTATAATCGACAGGGCTCGCAATCAGCCCCAGCATTTT.

The J gene is TRBJ2-7, the V gene TRBV5-6, with 8 bases lining up with TRBD1. Unmatched junction bases numbered 6, after V lost 5 bases and J lost 2 bases. The length of the CDR3 is 14 residues. Germline assignment: CDR1 SGHDT and CDR2 YYEEEE. CDR3 protein: CASSVGQGAYEQYF. In DNA, the CDR3 is TGTGCCAGCAGTGTAGGACAGGGTGCCTACGAGCAGTACTTC. The variable domain in full, with the rest retrieved from reference TRBV5-6 and TRBJ2-7, is DAGVTQSPTHLIKTRGQQVTLRCSPKSGHDTVSWYQQALGQGPQFIFQYYEEEERQRGNFPDRFSGHQFPNYSSELNVNALLLGDSALYLCASSVGQGAYEQYFGPGTRLTVT.

This clone was recorded once. This sequence joins TRBV28 and TRBJ2-7; D is unclear. Trimming took 7 bases from V and 6 from J, leaving 19 bases between them. Germline V lookup: CDR1 MDHEN, CDR2 SYDVKM. CDR3 length: 14 amino acids. CDR3 sequence (DNA): TGTGCCAGCACCTCCAGCAGGTCCTTCACCGAGCAGTACTTC. This gives the protein CASTSSRSFTEQYF.

The chain's CDR3 is CASSRGVSYEQYF. For the CDR3, the DNA is TGTGCCAGCAGCCGGGGGGTTTCATACGAGCAGTACTTC. V usage is TRBV11-3 and J usage is TRBJ2-7; 7 positions agree with TRBD2. The CDR3 is 13 amino acids. Germline assignment: CDR1 SGHNT and CDR2 YENEEA. V lost 5 bases to trimming and J lost 4 bases; unmatched junction nucleotides: 5.

Comment on this clone: Other DNA sequences in this sample translate to the same CDR3. CDR3 DNA sequence: TGTGCCAGCAGCAGGACTAGCGGGGGACAAGAGACCCAGTACTTC. It is translated as CASSRTSGGQETQYF. This chain uses TRBV6-4 with TRBJ2-5, with TRBD2 matching over 13 bases. Germline V gene sequence: CDR1 MRHNA, CDR2 SNTAGT. The J segment lost 2 bases and the V segment lost 6 bases, leaving 3 bases of the junction unmatched. This CDR3 is built from 15 residues.

The chain is built from TRBV4-1 and TRBJ2-7; 10 bases line up with TRBD1. V lost 5 bases to trimming and J lost 4 bases; unmatched junction nucleotides: 8. The length of the CDR3 is 15 residues. Germline values: CDR1 MGHRA, CDR2 YSYEKL. CDR3 in DNA: TGCGCCAGCAGCTCACCGGGACAGGGGTTTTACGAGCAGTACTTC. Its protein product is CASSSPGQGFYEQYF.

The chain recombines TRBV27 with TRBJ2-3; TRBD2 agrees at 11 bases. V was clipped by 8 bases and J by 2 bases; unmatched bases: 12. The CDR3 runs 17 residues. The V gene's germline CDR1 is MNHEY and CDR2 SMNVEV (reference sequence). The CDR3 here is CASGLAGGPRITDTQYF. The CDR3 DNA reads as TGTGCCAGCGGATTAGCGGGAGGGCCGCGGATCACAGATACGCAGTATTTT.

CDR3 sequence: CASLDREFSGSLSYEQYF. CDR3 coding DNA: TGTGCCAGCCTAGACAGGGAGTTTAGCGGGAGTCTTTCGTACGAGCAGTACTTC. The rearrangement uses TRBV2 and TRBJ2-7, with 9 bases aligning to TRBD2. CDR1 is SNHLY, CDR2 FYNNEI, per germline. The CDR3 runs to 18 residues. Trimming cost V 8 bases and J 4 bases; bases outside gene matches: 21.

The chain is built from TRBV9 and TRBJ2-7; maybe TRBD1 (6 bases). V shed 4 bases and J shed 0 bases, with 11 bases lying between them. Germline assignment: CDR1 SGDLS and CDR2 YYNGEE. The CDR3 extends over 14 amino acids. The CDR3 region is CASSTQGFSYEQYF. In nucleotides, the CDR3 is TGTGCCAGCAGCACACAGGGATTCTCCTACGAGCAGTACTTC.

This chain connects TRBV4-2 to TRBJ2-5, with 11 bases matching TRBD2. The ends lost 4 bases at V and 5 bases at J; junction bases unmatched: 6. This CDR3 has 15 amino acids. CDR1 LGHNA and CDR2 YNFKEQ come from the germline V gene. The CDR3 coding sequence is TGTGCCAGCAGCCCATTAGCGGGGGGGCCGGAGACCCAGTACTTC. Translation: CASSPLAGGPETQYF.

The chain is built from TRBV29-1 and TRBJ2-1, with 14 bases matching TRBD2. Germline V lookup: CDR1 SQVTM, CDR2 ANQGSEA. The CDR3 has 16 residues. With 5 bases clipped from V and 9 bases from J, the junction kept 12 bases outside the gene matches. This CDR3 reads CSVYRKGLAGEGEQFF. CDR3 in DNA: TGCAGCGTTTACCGTAAGGGACTAGCGGGAGAGGGTGAGCAGTTCTTC.

This rearrangement joins TRBV6-6 to TRBJ2-7; 7 positions agree with TRBD1. Trimming at V came to 0 bases and at J to 5 bases, leaving 4 bases not matched to a gene. CDR1 is MNHNY, CDR2 SVGAGI, per germline (reference sequence). The CDR3 runs to 14 residues. CDR3 DNA: TGTGCCAGCAGTTACTCGGCCAGGGGGAACGAGCAGTACTTC. Its protein product is CASSYSARGNEQYF.

The chain has TRBV7-2 and TRBJ1-5, with 10 bases aligning to TRBD1. Germline CDR1 reads SGHTA; CDR2 reads FQGNSA. The CDR3 is 15 amino acids. V dropped 5 bases and J dropped 7; count of bases not matched to a gene: 8. The CDR3 sequence is CASSPRQGALQPQHF. The DNA for the CDR3 is TGTGCCAGCAGCCCCCGACAGGGGGCGCTGCAGCCCCAGCATTTT.

The V and J genes are TRBV7-8 and TRBJ2-1; 10 nucleotides match TRBD1. In germline, CDR1 is SGHVS, CDR2 FQNEAQ. CDR3 length: 16 amino acids. V lost 5 bases to trimming and J lost 5 bases; unmatched junction nucleotides: 9. The CDR3 protein is CASSRGWDRGNNEQFF. CDR3 coding DNA: TGTGCCAGCAGCCGAGGGTGGGACAGGGGAAACAATGAGCAGTTCTTC.

In DNA, the CDR3 is TGTGCCAGCAGCCAGGACACGAACTATGGCTACACCTTC. Its translation is CASSQDTNYGYTF. The rearrangement uses TRBV5-4 and TRBJ1-2; weak D call: TRBD1 (5 bases). Trimming removed 4 bases at V and 2 bases at J, with 9 bases between. The CDR3 runs 13 residues. Germline assignment: CDR1 SGHNT and CDR2 YYREEE (reference sequence). The whole variable domain, remainder taken from reference TRBV5-4 and TRBJ1-2, is ETGVTQSPTHLIKTRGQQVTLRCSSQSGHNTVSWYQQALGQGPQFIFQYYREEENGRGNFPPRFSGLQFPNYSSELNVNALELDDSALYLCASSQDTNYGYTFGSGTRLTVV.

V usage is TRBV14 and J usage is TRBJ2-5; TRBD1 aligns across 10 bases. Losses at the gene ends were 3 bases for V and 3 bases for J; bases not matched to a gene: 1. CDR3 length equals 14 residues. CDR1 and CDR2 from the germline V gene are SGHDN and FVKESK. CDR3 residues: CASSHGTGEETQYF. CDR3 coding DNA: TGTGCCAGCAGCCACGGGACAGGGGAAGAGACCCAGTACTTC. The full variable domain, completed using reference TRBV14 and TRBJ2-5, is EAGVTQFPSHSVIEKGQTVTLRCDPISGHDNLYWYRRVMGKEIKFLLHFVKESKQDESGMPNNRFLAERTGGTYSTLKVQPAELEDSGVYFCASSHGTGEETQYFGPGTRLLVL.

The rearrangement joins TRBV16 to TRBJ1-5, with TRBD1 matching over 8 bases. The CDR3 contains 15 residues. With V trimmed by 5 bases and J by 5 bases, 8 bases remained unmatched. The germline V gene encodes CDR1 KGHSY and CDR2 FQNENV. The DNA for the CDR3 is TGTGCCAGCAGCGTAAACAGGGGGGGGGATCAGCCCCAGCATTTT. It encodes CASSVNRGGDQPQHF.

The CDR3 loop is CASSEIRAGDTDTQYF. The CDR3 coding sequence is TGTGCCAGCAGTGAAATCCGTGCCGGTGACACAGATACGCAGTATTTT. This chain uses TRBV28 with TRBJ2-3; no firm D call. From germline, CDR1 is MDHEN and CDR2 SYDVKM. CDR3 length: 16 amino acids. V was shortened by 5 bases and J by 2 bases, with 17 bases between the two germline ends. Using reference TRBV28 and TRBJ2-3 for the parts outside the CDR3, the full variable domain is DVKVTQSSRYLVKRTGEKVFLECVQDMDHENMFWYRQDPGLGLRLIYFSYDVKMKEKGDIPEGYSVSREKKERFSLILESASTNQTSMYLCASSEIRAGDTDTQYFGPGTRLTVL.

The chain uses TRBV4-1 and TRBJ2-1, with a weak D call TRBD2 (6 bases). Germline values: CDR1 MGHRA, CDR2 YSYEKL. CDR3 length: 15 residues. Trimming shortened V by 4 bases and J by 0 bases, and 10 bases separated the two germline ends. CDR3 sequence reads: CASSPTRNSYNEQFF. The CDR3 bases are TGCGCCAGCAGCCCGACTAGAAACTCCTACAATGAGCAGTTCTTC.

CDR3 DNA: TGTGCCAGCAGTTACTCGTTACGACAGGGGCGGACTGAAGCTTTCTTT. Translating gives CASSYSLRQGRTEAFF. The V gene is TRBV6-5, the J gene TRBJ1-1; 8 positions match TRBD1. J lost 5 bases, V lost 0 bases, and 8 bases had no gene match. The length of the CDR3 is 16 residues. CDR1 and CDR2 (germline): MNHEY, SVGAGI.

The chain carries TRBV28 and TRBJ2-3; 11 bases are a match to TRBD2. Trimming cost V 5 bases and J 3 bases; bases outside gene matches: 4. In germline, CDR1 is MDHEN, CDR2 SYDVKM. This CDR3 spans 15 amino acids. The CDR3 nucleotides read TGTGCCAGCAGTACGCTAGCGGGAGGTACAGATACGCAGTATTTT. Translated, it gives CASSTLAGGTDTQYF.

The chain is built from TRBV9 and TRBJ2-7; TRBD2 agrees at 7 bases. CDR1 is SGDLS and CDR2 is YYNGEE in the germline V gene. The CDR3 length is 16 residues. The V segment lost 4 bases and the J segment 2 bases; nucleotides outside the gene matches: 12. The CDR3 spells CASSQERAGRAYEQYF. Written as DNA, the CDR3 is TGTGCCAGCAGCCAAGAGAGGGCAGGGAGGGCCTACGAGCAGTACTTC.

CDR3 residues: CASSPSGRGGYEQYF. In nucleotides, the CDR3 is TGTGCCAGCAGTCCAAGCGGGAGGGGGGGTTACGAGCAGTACTTC. V usage is TRBV27 and J usage is TRBJ2-7, with 10 nucleotides matching TRBD2. Per germline, CDR1 MNHEY and CDR2 SMNVEV (reference sequence). CDR3 length: 15 amino acids. The V and J ends lost 5 bases and 4 bases, in that order; junction bases with no gene match: 8.

J is TRBJ2-1 and V is TRBV19; tentative D call: TRBD2 (5 bases). The germline V gene encodes CDR1 LNHDA and CDR2 SQIVND (reference sequence). The CDR3 is 12 residues long. Trimming stripped 1 base from V and 9 bases from J, with 7 bases between. CDR3 residues: CASSIGESEQFF. CDR3 nucleotides: TGTGCCAGTAGTATAGGGGAGAGTGAGCAGTTCTTC.

The rearrangement uses TRBV9 and TRBJ2-5; the match to TRBD2 covers 10 bases. The CDR3 consists of 19 residues. From germline, CDR1 is SGDLS and CDR2 YYNGEE. V lost 3 bases and J lost 5; bases outside the gene matches: 19. CDR3 protein: CASSAVPPSSGSAVETQYF. CDR3 DNA sequence: TGTGCCAGCAGCGCCGTTCCGCCTTCTAGCGGGAGTGCGGTTGAGACCCAGTACTTC.

J is TRBJ2-2 and V is TRBV7-9, with 8 bases matching TRBD2. CDR1 is SEHNR, CDR2 FQNEAQ, per germline (reference sequence). CDR3 size: 17 residues. After removal of 5 bases from V and 2 bases from J, the junction contained 10 bases not matched to a gene. The CDR3, as DNA: TGTGCCAGCAGCACCCAACTAGCGGAGCATAACACCGGGGAGCTGTTTTTT. As protein: CASSTQLAEHNTGELFF.